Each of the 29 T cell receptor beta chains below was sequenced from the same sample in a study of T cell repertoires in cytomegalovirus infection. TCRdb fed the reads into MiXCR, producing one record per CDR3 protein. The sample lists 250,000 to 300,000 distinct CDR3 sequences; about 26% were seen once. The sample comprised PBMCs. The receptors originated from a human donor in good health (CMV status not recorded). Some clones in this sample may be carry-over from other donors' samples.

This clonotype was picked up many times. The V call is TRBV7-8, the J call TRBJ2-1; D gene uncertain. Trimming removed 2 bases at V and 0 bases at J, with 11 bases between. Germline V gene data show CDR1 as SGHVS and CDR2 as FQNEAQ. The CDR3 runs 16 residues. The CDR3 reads CASSLKRADSYNEQFF. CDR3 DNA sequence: TGTGCCAGCAGCTTAAAACGGGCGGACTCCTACAATGAGCAGTTCTTC. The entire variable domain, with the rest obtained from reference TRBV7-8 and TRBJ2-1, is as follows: GAGVSQSPRYKVAKRGQDVALRCDPISGHVSLFWYQQALGQGPEFLTYFQNEAQLDKSGLPSDRFFAERPEGSVSTLKIQRTQQEDSAVYLCASSLKRADSYNEQFFGPGTRLTVL.

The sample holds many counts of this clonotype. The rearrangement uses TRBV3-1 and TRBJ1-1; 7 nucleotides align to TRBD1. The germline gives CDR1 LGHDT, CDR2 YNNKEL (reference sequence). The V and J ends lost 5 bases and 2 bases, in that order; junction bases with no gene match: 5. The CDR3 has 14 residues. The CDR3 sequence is CASSLGTANTEAFF. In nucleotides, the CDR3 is TGTGCCAGCAGCTTAGGGACAGCCAACACTGAAGCTTTCTTT.

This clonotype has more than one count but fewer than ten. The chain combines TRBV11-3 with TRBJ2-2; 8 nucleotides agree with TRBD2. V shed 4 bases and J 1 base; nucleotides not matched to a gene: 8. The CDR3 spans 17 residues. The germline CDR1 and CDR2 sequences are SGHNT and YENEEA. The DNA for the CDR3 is TGTGCCAGCAGCTCTTCCGCGGGAGGATGGAACACCGGGGAGCTGTTTTTT. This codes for CASSSSAGGWNTGELFF.

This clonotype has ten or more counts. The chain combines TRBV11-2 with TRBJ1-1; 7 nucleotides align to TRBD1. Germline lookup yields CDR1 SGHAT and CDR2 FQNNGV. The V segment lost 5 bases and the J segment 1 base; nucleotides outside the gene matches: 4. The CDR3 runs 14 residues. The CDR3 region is CASSIGTANTEAFF. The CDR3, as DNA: TGTGCCAGCAGCATCGGGACAGCGAACACTGAAGCTTTCTTT.

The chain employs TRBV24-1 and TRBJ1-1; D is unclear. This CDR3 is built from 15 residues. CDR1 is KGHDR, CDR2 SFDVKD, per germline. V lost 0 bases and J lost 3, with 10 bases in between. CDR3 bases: TGTGCCACCAGTGATTTGCATGGGATTCACACTGAAGCTTTCTTT. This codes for CATSDLHGIHTEAFF.

CDR3 nucleotide sequence: TGTGCCAGCAGCTTAGTGGGGCAGGGCCGGGGGAATGAGCAGTTCTTC. Translating gives CASSLVGQGRGNEQFF. The genes are TRBV7-6 and TRBJ2-1; D may be TRBD2 (6 bases). Trimming removed 1 base from V and 7 bases from J, with 17 bases in between. The CDR3 is 16 residues long. CDR1 is SGHVS, CDR2 FNYEAQ, per germline.

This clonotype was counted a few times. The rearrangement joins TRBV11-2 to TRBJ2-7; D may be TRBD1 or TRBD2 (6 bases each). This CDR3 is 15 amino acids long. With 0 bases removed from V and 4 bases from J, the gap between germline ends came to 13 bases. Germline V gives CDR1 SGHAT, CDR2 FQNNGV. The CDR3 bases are TGTGCCAGCAGCTTAGATTTCGGGGGCTATTACGAGCAGTACTTC. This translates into CASSLDFGGYYEQYF.

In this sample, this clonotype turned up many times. The CDR3, as DNA: TGTGCCAGCAGCTTCGACGCACTGGGAGGTGGTGAGACCCAGTACTTC. It yields the protein CASSFDALGGGETQYF. The chain joins TRBV7-9 to TRBJ2-5, with D maybe TRBD2 (6 bases). The CDR3 runs to 16 residues. Between the trimmed V and J ends, which lost 3 bases and 5 bases, there was a span of 19 bases. The germline V gene encodes CDR1 SEHNR and CDR2 FQNEAQ (reference sequence).

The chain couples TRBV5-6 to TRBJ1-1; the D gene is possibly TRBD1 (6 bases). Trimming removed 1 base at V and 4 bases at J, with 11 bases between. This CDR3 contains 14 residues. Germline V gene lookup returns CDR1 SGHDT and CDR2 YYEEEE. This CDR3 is CASSLTRGITEAFF. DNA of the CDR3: TGTGCCAGCAGCTTGACTAGGGGGATCACTGAAGCTTTCTTT.

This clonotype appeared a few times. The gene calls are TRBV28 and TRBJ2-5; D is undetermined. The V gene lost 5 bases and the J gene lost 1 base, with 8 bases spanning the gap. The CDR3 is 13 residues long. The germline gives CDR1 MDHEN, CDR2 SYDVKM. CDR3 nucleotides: TGTGCCAGCAGTACGACACTCCAAGAGACCCAGTACTTC. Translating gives CASSTTLQETQYF.

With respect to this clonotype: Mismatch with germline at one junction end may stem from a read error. In DNA, the CDR3 is TGTGGCAGCAGCCGCATTGACAGGGCCGCAAGTGAAGCTTTCTTT. Protein product: CGSSRIDRAASEAFF. The chain links TRBV5-6 to TRBJ1-1, with 7 nucleotides matching TRBD1. CDR1 is SGHDT, CDR2 YYEEEE, per germline. This CDR3 comprises 15 residues.

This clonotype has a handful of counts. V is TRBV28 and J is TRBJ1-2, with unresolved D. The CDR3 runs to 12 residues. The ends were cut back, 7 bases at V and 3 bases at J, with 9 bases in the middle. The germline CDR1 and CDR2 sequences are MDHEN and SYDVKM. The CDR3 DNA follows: TGTGCCAGCACCTACCCAGACTATGGCTACACCTTC. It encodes CASTYPDYGYTF.

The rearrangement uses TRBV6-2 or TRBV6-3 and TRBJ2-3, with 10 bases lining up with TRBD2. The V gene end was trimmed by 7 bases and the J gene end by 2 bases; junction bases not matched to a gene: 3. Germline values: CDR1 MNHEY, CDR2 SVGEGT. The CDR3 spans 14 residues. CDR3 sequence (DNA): TGTGCCAGCAAAGCGGGAGGGATCACAGATACGCAGTATTTT. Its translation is CASKAGGITDTQYF.

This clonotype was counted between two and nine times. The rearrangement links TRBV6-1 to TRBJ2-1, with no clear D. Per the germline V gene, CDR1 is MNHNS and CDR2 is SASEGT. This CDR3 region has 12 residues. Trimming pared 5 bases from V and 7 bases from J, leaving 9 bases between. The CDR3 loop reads CASSPIGNEQFF. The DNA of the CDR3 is TGTGCCAGCAGTCCAATAGGGAATGAGCAGTTCTTC.

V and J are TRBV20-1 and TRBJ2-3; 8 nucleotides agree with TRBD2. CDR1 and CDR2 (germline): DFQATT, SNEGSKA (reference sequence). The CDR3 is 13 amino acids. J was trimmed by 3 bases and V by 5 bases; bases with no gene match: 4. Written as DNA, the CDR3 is TGCAGTGCTCCGGGGGGGGGGACAGATACGCAGTATTTT. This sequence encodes CSAPGGGTDTQYF.

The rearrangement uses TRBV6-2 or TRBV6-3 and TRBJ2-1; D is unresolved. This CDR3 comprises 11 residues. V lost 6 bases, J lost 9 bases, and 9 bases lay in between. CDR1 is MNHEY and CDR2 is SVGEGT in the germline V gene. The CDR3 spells CASSQNFEQFF. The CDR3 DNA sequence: TGTGCCAGCAGCCAGAATTTTGAGCAGTTCTTC.

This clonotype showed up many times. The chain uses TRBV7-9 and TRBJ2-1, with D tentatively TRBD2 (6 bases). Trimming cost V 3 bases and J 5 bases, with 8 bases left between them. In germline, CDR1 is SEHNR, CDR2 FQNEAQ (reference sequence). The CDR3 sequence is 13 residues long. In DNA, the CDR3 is TGTGCCAGCAGCTTGGTAGCGGACAATGAGCAGTTCTTC. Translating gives CASSLVADNEQFF.

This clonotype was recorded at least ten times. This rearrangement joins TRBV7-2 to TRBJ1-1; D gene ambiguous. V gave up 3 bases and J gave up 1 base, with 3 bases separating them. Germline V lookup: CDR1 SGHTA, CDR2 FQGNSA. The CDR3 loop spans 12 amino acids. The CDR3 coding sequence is TGTGCCAGCAGCTTTCAGAACACTGAAGCTTTCTTT. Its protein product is CASSFQNTEAFF. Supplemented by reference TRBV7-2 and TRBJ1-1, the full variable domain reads GAGVSQSPSNKVTEKGKDVELRCDPISGHTALYWYRQSLGQGLEFLIYFQGNSAPDKSGLPSDRFSAERTGGSVSTLTIQRTQQEDSAVYLCASSFQNTEAFFGQGTRLTVV.

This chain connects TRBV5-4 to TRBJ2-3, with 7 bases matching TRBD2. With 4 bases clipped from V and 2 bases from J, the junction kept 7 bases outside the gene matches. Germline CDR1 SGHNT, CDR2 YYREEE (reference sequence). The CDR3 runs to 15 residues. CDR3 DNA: TGTGCCAGCAGCCCCGGGACTACCCCCACAGATACGCAGTATTTT. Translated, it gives CASSPGTTPTDTQYF. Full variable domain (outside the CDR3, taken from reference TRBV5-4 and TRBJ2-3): ETGVTQSPTHLIKTRGQQVTLRCSSQSGHNTVSWYQQALGQGPQFIFQYYREEENGRGNFPPRFSGLQFPNYSSELNVNALELDDSALYLCASSPGTTPTDTQYFGPGTRLTVL.

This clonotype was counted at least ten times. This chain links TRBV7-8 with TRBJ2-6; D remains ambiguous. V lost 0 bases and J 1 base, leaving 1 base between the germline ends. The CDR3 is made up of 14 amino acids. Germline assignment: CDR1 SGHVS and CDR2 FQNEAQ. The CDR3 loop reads CASSLASGANVLTF. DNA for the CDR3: TGTGCCAGCAGCTTAGCGTCTGGGGCCAACGTCCTGACTTTC.

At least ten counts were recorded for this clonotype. The CDR3 protein is CASSLERAQPQHF. Written as DNA, the CDR3 is TGTGCCAGCAGCTTAGAGAGGGCTCAGCCCCAGCATTTT. The chain carries TRBV7-9 and TRBJ1-5; the D is unclear. The germline V and J ends were trimmed by 1 base and 6 bases, with 7 bases remaining between them. Per germline, CDR1 SEHNR and CDR2 FQNEAQ (reference sequence). The CDR3 extends over 13 amino acids.

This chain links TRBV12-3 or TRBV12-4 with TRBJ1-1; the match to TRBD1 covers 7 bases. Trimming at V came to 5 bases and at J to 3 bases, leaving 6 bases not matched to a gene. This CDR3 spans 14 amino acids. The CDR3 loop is CASSPRRGDTEAFF. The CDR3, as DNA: TGTGCCAGCAGTCCCCGCAGGGGGGACACTGAAGCTTTCTTT.

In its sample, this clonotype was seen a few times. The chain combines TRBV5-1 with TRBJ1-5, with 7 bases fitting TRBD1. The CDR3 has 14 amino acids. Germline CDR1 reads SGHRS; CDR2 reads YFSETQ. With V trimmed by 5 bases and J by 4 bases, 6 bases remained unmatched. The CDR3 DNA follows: TGCGCCAGCAGGCCCGGGACAGAGAATCAGCCCCAGCATTTT. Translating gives CASRPGTENQPQHF.

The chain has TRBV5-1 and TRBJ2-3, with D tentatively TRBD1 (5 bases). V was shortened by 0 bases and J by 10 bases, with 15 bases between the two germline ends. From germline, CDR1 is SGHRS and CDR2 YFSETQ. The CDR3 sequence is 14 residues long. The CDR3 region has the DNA TGCGCCAGCAGCTTGGGGCAGGGATCCTATGCGCAGTATTTT. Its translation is CASSLGQGSYAQYF. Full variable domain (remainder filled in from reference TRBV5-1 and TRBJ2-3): KAGVTQTPRYLIKTRGQQVTLSCSPISGHRSVSWYQQTPGQGLQFLFEYFSETQRNKGNFPGRFSGRQFSNSRSEMNVSTLELGDSALYLCASSLGQGSYAQYFGPGTRLTVL.

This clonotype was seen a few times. Here the CDR3 DNA reads TGTGCCAGCAGCATCCGGACTAGCAGGTACAATGAGCAGTTCTTC. Translation gives CASSIRTSRYNEQFF. This chain links TRBV11-2 with TRBJ2-1, with 8 positions matching TRBD2. Germline values: CDR1 SGHAT, CDR2 FQNNGV. V lost 5 bases to trimming and J lost 4 bases; unmatched junction nucleotides: 7. The CDR3 extends over 15 amino acids.

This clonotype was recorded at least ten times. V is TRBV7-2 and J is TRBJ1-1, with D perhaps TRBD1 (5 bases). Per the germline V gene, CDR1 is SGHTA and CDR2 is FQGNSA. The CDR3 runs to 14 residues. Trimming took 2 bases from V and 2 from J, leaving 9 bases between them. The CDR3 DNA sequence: TGTGCCAGCAGCTTATCAGGGTCTAACACTGAAGCTTTCTTT. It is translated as CASSLSGSNTEAFF.

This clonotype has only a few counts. This CDR3 reads CASRQVASGANVLTF. Written as DNA, the CDR3 is TGTGCCAGCAGGCAAGTGGCCTCTGGGGCCAACGTCCTGACTTTC. This chain uses TRBV7-2 with TRBJ2-6; D not certain. Trimming removed 6 bases from V and 0 bases from J, with 9 bases in between. Germline V gene data show CDR1 as SGHTA and CDR2 as FQGNSA. The CDR3 runs 15 residues.

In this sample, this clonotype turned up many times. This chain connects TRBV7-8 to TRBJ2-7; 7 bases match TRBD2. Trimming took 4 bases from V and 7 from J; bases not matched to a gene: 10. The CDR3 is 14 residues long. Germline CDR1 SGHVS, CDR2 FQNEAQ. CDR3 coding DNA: TGTGCCAGCAGCTCTCTAGCGGTCCCGAGGGAGCAGTACTTC. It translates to CASSSLAVPREQYF.

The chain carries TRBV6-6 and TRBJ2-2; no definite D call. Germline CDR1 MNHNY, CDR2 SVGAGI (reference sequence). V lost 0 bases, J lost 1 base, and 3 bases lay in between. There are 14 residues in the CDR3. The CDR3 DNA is TGTGCCAGCAGTTACTCTGAGAACACCGGGGAGCTGTTTTTT. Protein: CASSYSENTGELFF.